One T cell receptor (beta chain) is described in this entry. What it binds is not known. This sample is drawn from a study of T cells in Graves' hyperthyroidism and ophthalmopathy. Whole-study results and caveats: Ophthalmopathy stood apart from stable hyperthyroidism in a 13 V-J model.

The germline CDR1 and CDR2 sequences are SGHAT and FQNNGV. J was trimmed by 9 bases and V by 3 bases; bases with no gene match: 1. This CDR3 comprises 14 residues. The study defined stable Graves' hyperthyroidism as no ophthalmopathy progression within 18 months. PBMCs were derived from around 10 ml fresh peripheral blood. Amplified regions were TCR beta CDR3 sequences from RNA transcripts. First-round RT-PCR of the TCR CDR3 relied on the HTBI primer set. One entry per CDR3 protein results from TCRdb running MiXCR on the multiplex PCR reads. The profile shows about 620,000 distinct CDR3 sequences, about 16% of them singletons.

The source is a woman under 40 with Graves' hyperthyroidism. This chain connects TRBV11-2 to TRBJ1-6, with 11 bases fitting TRBD1. Sequenced sample: blood. The CDR3 coding sequence is TGTGCCAGCAGCTTGGACAGGGGGCTTTCACCCCTCCACTTT. Translated: CASSLDRGLSPLHF.